This T cell receptor (beta chain) was captured by sequencing in a study of T cell responses to AZD1222 COVID-19 vaccine. General observations from the study: Across the whole spike, CD4 TCRs peaked at regions 160-218 and 743-854. White British people made up most donors, females outnumbered males, and clonal diversity was possibly underestimated.

Points on this clone: Its matching antigen is unknown.

The CDR3 has 16 residues. The ends were cut back, 5 bases at V and 3 bases at J, with 14 bases in the middle. The germline gives CDR1 SGHVS, CDR2 FQNEAQ. The data were produced by immunoSEQ multiplex PCR, yet TCRdb's version contains in-frame clones alone and is incomplete. The sample holds about 76,000 clones, 65% to 80% seen once. The chain links TRBV7-8 to TRBJ2-6; D is undetermined. Sequenced here: peripheral blood, sampled 28 days after the second dose of the MenACWY control vaccine. The source is an adult who received the MenACWY meningococcal vaccine as a control. CDR3 sequence (DNA): TGTGCCAGCAGCCCCATTCCCAGCATTGGGGCCAACGTCCTGACTTTC. Translation: CASSPIPSIGANVLTF.